The 10 T cell receptor beta chains in this list originate from one sample, sequenced in a study of vaccination effects on CD4 cells after COVID-19. Their target antigens are unknown. TCRdb's copy holds only in-frame clones and misses some; the assay was immunoSEQ multiplex PCR. Here the sample spans tens of thousands of clones, roughly four fifths being singletons. Antigen-specific CD4+ T cell clonotypes were called by their expansion after viral peptide-pool culture in ViraFEST. It was after more than 8 days of culture that CD4+ T cells were isolated. Sequencing used CD4+ T cells from PBMCs cultured with HCoV-229E spike peptides, obtained before COVID-19 vaccination. The receptors stem from a human donor who received a COVID-19 vaccine.

This clone came up a few times. This chain joins TRBV5-8 and TRBJ2-3; D ambiguous. Germline lookup yields CDR1 SGHTS and CDR2 YDEGEE. This CDR3 is built from 17 residues. The germline V and J ends were trimmed by 7 bases and 4 bases, with 25 bases remaining between them. The CDR3, as DNA: TGTGCCAGCCCAACCGACCCCATTAGGAAGTCCGCAGATACGCAGTATTTT. The encoded protein is CASPTDPIRKSADTQYF.

The V and J genes are TRBV24-1 and TRBJ2-3; 7 bases fit TRBD1. V shed 4 bases, J shed 3 bases, and the junction held 12 bases outside the gene matches. CDR3 size: 17 residues. Germline CDR1 and CDR2: KGHDR and SFDVKD. This CDR3 reads CATSDPTPGQNTDTQYF. The CDR3 DNA reads TGTGCCACCAGTGACCCAACCCCGGGACAGAATACAGATACGCAGTATTTT.

The V call is TRBV4-1, the J call TRBJ1-1; maybe TRBD1 (6 bases). Trimming took off 2 bases at V and 5 bases at J, with 18 bases between the two ends. CDR1 is MGHRA and CDR2 is YSYEKL in the germline V gene. This CDR3 comprises 16 residues. The DNA for the CDR3 is TGCGCCAGCAGCCAATTCCCCAGGGGCCGTGTAACTGAAGCTTTCTTT. Protein: CASSQFPRGRVTEAFF.

J is TRBJ2-7 and V is TRBV7-2, with D possibly matching TRBD2 (5 bases). The CDR3 totals 13 residues. V dropped 2 bases and J dropped 3 bases, with 8 bases sitting between them. Germline CDR1 reads SGHTA; CDR2 reads FQGNSA. The CDR3 loop is CASSLTGLYEQYV. Written as DNA, the CDR3 is TGTGCCAGCAGCTTAACTGGACTCTACGAGCAGTACGTC.

CDR3 in DNA: TGTGCCAGCAGCGCCCCGATTAGGGAACCTCAAAACATTCAGTACTTC. Its translation: CASSAPIREPQNIQYF. The V gene is TRBV5-6, the J gene TRBJ2-4; D is undetermined. Germline loops: CDR1 SGHDT, CDR2 YYEEEE. V was cut by 4 bases and J by 5 bases, with 19 bases left in between. The CDR3 runs to 16 residues.

The gene calls are TRBV5-4 and TRBJ1-1, with D perhaps TRBD1 (6 bases). Trimming stripped 0 bases from V and 4 bases from J, with 7 bases between. This CDR3 has 13 amino acids. Per germline, CDR1 SGHNT and CDR2 YYREEE (reference sequence). As DNA, the CDR3 is TGTGCCAGCAGCTTGGCACAGGGCACTGAAGCTTTCTTT. Encoded protein: CASSLAQGTEAFF.

V is TRBV7-9 and J is TRBJ1-1; 8 bases are a match to TRBD1. Germline CDR1 SEHNR, CDR2 FQNEAQ (reference sequence). The CDR3 is made up of 11 amino acids. With V trimmed by 10 bases and J by 4 bases, 2 bases remained unmatched. The CDR3 spells CATTGGTEAFF. CDR3 coding DNA: TGTGCCACCACAGGGGGCACTGAAGCTTTCTTT.

This clone showed up just a few times. This chain links TRBV3-1 (or the pseudogene TRBV3-2) with TRBJ1-3; D uncertain. Deletions cut 0 bases from V and 4 bases from J, with 10 bases between. The CDR3 contains 15 residues. Germline CDR1 reads LGHDT; CDR2 reads YNNKEL (reference sequence). This chain's CDR3 is CASSQEPGYGNTIYF. CDR3 DNA: TGTGCCAGCAGCCAAGAACCAGGATACGGAAACACCATATATTTT.

The chain is built from TRBV11-2 and TRBJ1-2, with 7 positions matching TRBD1. This CDR3 comprises 15 residues. Germline V gene data show CDR1 as SGHAT and CDR2 as FQNNGV. Trimming at V came to 3 bases and at J to 0 bases, leaving 4 bases not matched to a gene. CDR3 loop: CASSFRQGPNYGYTF. For the CDR3, the DNA is TGTGCCAGCAGCTTCAGACAGGGACCTAACTATGGCTACACCTTC. The whole variable domain, remainder taken from reference TRBV11-2 and TRBJ1-2, is EAGVAQSPRYKIIEKRQSVAFWCNPISGHATLYWYQQILGQGPKLLIQFQNNGVVDDSQLPKDRFSAERLKGVDSTLKIQPAKLEDSAVYLCASSFRQGPNYGYTFGSGTRLTVV.

J is TRBJ2-3 and V is TRBV18, with TRBD2 matching 11 bases. The V gene's germline CDR1 is KGHSH and CDR2 LQKENI. The trim removed 3 bases at V and 5 bases at J, leaving 1 base unmatched. The CDR3 length is 14 residues. The CDR3 nucleotides read TGTGCCAGCTCACCCCTAGCGGGGGGAGATACGCAGTATTTT. Amino acids: CASSPLAGGDTQYF. Supplemented by reference TRBV18 and TRBJ2-3, the full variable domain reads NAGVMQNPRHLVRRRGQEARLRCSPMKGHSHVYWYRQLPEEGLKFMVYLQKENIIDESGMPKERFSAEFPKEGPSILRIQQVVRGDSAAYFCASSPLAGGDTQYFGPGTRLTVL.